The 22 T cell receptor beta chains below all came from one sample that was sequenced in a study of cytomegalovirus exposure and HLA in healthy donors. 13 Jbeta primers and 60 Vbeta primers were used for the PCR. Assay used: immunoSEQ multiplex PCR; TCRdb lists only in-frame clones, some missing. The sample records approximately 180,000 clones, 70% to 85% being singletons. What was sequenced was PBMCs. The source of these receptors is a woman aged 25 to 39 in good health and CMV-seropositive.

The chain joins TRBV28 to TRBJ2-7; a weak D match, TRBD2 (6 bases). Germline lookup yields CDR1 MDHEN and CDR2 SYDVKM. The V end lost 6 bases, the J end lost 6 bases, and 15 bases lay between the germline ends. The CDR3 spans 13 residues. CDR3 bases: TGTGCCAGCAGCCCACCGGGGGTTGGCGAGCAGTACTTC. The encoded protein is CASSPPGVGEQYF.

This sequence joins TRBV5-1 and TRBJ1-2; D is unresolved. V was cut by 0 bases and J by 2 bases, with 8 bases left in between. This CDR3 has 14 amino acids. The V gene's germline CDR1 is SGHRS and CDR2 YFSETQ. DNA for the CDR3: TGCGCCAGCAGCTTGGGATTAGAAAACTATGGCTACACCTTC. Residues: CASSLGLENYGYTF.

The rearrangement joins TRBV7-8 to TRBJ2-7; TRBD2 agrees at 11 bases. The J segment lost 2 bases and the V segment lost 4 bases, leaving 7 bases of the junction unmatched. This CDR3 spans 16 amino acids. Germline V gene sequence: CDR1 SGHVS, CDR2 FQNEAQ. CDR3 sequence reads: CASSYGLAGAPYEQYF. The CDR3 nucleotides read TGTGCCAGCAGCTACGGACTAGCGGGTGCCCCCTACGAGCAGTACTTC.

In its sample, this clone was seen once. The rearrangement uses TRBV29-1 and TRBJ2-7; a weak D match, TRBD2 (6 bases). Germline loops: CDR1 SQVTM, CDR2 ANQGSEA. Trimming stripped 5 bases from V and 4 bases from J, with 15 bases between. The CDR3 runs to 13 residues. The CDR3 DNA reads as TGCAGCGTTCCGGGGGAGAACAGGTACGAGCAGTACTTC. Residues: CSVPGENRYEQYF.

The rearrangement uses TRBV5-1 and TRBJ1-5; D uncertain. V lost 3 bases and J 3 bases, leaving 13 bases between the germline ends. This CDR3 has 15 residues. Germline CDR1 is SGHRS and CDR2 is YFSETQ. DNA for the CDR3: TGCGCCAGCAGCTCTGGCGAGGGTAACAATCAGCCCCAGCATTTT. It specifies CASSSGEGNNQPQHF. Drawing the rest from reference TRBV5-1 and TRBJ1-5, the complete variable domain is KAGVTQTPRYLIKTRGQQVTLSCSPISGHRSVSWYQQTPGQGLQFLFEYFSETQRNKGNFPGRFSGRQFSNSRSEMNVSTLELGDSALYLCASSSGEGNNQPQHFGDGTRLSIL.

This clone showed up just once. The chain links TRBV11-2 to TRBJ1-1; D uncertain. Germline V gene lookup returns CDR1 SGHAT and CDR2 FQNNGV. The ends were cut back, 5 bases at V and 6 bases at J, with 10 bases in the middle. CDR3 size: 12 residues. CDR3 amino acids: CASSPPQAEAFF. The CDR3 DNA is TGTGCCAGCAGCCCACCCCAGGCTGAAGCTTTCTTT.

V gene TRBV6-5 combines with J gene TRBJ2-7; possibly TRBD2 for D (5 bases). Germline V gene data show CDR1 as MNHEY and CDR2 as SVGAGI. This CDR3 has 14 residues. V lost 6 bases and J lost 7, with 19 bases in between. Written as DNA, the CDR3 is TGTGCCAGCAGAACCCCGGGTCACACGGGAGAGCAGTACTTC. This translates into CASRTPGHTGEQYF.

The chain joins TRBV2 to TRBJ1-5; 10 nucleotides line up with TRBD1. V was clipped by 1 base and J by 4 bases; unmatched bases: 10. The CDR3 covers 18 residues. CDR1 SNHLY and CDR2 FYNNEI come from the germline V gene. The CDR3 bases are TGTGCCAGCAGTGAAGAAGGGACAGGGGCCACTTCGAATCAGCCCCAGCATTTT. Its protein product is CASSEEGTGATSNQPQHF.

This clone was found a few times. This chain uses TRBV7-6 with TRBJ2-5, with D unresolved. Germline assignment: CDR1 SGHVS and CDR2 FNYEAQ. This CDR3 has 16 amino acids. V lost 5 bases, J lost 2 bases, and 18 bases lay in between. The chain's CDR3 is CASSLSMAGHQETQYF. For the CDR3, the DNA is TGTGCCAGCAGCCTGTCCATGGCAGGCCATCAAGAGACCCAGTACTTC.

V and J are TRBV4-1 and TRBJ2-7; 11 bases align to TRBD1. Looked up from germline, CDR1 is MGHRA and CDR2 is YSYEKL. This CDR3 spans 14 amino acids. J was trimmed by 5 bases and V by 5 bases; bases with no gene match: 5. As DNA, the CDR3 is TGCGCCAGCAGCGTCCGGGACAGGGGGGACGAGCAGTACTTC. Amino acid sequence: CASSVRDRGDEQYF.

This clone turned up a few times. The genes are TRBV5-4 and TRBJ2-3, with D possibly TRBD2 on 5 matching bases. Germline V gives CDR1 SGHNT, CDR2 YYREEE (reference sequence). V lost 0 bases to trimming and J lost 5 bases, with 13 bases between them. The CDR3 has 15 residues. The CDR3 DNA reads TGTGCCAGCAGCTTGGCCAACTTTGCGGGAGATACGCAGTATTTT. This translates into CASSLANFAGDTQYF. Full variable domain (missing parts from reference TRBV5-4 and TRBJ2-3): ETGVTQSPTHLIKTRGQQVTLRCSSQSGHNTVSWYQQALGQGPQFIFQYYREEENGRGNFPPRFSGLQFPNYSSELNVNALELDDSALYLCASSLANFAGDTQYFGPGTRLTVL.

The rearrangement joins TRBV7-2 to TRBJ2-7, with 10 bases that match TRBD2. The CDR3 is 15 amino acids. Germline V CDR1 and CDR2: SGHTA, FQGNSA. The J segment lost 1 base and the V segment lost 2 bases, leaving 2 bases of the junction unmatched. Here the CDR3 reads CASSLTSGASYEQYF. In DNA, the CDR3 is TGTGCCAGCAGCTTAACTAGCGGGGCTTCCTACGAGCAGTACTTC.

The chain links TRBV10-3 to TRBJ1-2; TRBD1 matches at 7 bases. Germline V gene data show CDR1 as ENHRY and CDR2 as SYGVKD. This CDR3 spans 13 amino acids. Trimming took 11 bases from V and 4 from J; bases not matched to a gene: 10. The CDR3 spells CAVRDSTFYGYTF. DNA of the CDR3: TGTGCCGTCCGGGACAGCACTTTCTATGGCTACACCTTC.

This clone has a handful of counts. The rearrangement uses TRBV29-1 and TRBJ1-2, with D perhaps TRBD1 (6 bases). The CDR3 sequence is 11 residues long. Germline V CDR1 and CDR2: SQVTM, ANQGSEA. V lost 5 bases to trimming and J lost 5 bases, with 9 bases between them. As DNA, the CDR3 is TGCAGCGTTCAAACAGGGTATGGCTACACCTTC. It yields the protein CSVQTGYGYTF. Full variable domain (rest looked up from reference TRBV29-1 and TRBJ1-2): SAVISQKPSRDICQRGTSLTIQCQVDSQVTMMFWYRQQPGQSLTLIATANQGSEATYESGFVIDKFPISRPNLTFSTLTVSNMSPEDSSIYLCSVQTGYGYTFGSGTRLTVV.

CDR3 DNA sequence: TGTGCCAGCAGTTTACAGCGGGGGCCTGACGAGCAGTACTTC. Its translation: CASSLQRGPDEQYF. The chain is built from TRBV28 and TRBJ2-7; 8 bases align to TRBD2. The CDR3 has 14 amino acids. Germline CDR1 reads MDHEN; CDR2 reads SYDVKM. V gave up 2 bases and J gave up 5 bases; unmatched junction bases: 5.

The CDR3: CASSPSGNTGELFF. In nucleotides, the CDR3 is TGTGCCAGCAGCCCTAGCGGCAACACCGGGGAGCTGTTTTTT. V is TRBV9 and J is TRBJ2-2, with TRBD2 matching 7 bases. After removal of 4 bases from V and 2 bases from J, the junction contained 2 bases not matched to a gene. The CDR3 length is 14 residues. Germline V CDR1 and CDR2: SGDLS, YYNGEE.

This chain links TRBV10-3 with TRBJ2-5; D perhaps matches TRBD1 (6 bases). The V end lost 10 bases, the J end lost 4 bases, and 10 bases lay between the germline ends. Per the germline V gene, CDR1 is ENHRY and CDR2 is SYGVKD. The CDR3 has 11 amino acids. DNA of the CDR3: TGTGCCACCCTAGGGGGAGAGACCCAGTACTTC. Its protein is CATLGGETQYF.

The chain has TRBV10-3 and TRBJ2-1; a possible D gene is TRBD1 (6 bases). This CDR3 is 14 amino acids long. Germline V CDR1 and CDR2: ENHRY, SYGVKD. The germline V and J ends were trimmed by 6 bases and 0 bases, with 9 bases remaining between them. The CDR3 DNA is TGTGCCATCAGCACAGGGAGCTCCTACAATGAGCAGTTCTTC. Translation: CAISTGSSYNEQFF.

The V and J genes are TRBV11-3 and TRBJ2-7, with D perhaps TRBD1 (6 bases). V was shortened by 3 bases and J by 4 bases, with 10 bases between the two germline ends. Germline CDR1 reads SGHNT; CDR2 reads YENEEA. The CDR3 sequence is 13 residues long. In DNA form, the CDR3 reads TGTGCCAGCAGCTTTGGGCAGGGGTACGAGCAGTACTTC. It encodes CASSFGQGYEQYF.

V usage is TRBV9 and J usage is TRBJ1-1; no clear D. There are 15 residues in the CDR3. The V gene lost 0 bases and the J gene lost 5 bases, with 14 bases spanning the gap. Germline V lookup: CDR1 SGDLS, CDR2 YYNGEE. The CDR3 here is CASSVGSTTRTEAFF. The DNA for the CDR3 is TGTGCCAGCAGCGTAGGGAGCACAACGCGGACTGAAGCTTTCTTT. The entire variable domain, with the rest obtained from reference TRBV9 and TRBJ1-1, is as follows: DSGVTQTPKHLITATGQRVTLRCSPRSGDLSVYWYQQSLDQGLQFLIQYYNGEERAKGNILERFSAQQFPDLHSELNLSSLELGDSALYFCASSVGSTTRTEAFFGQGTRLTVV.

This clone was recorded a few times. This CDR3 reads CASSRGQGSYGYTF. In DNA form, the CDR3 reads TGTGCCAGCAGCCGGGGACAGGGGAGCTATGGCTACACCTTC. The chain recombines TRBV11-1 with TRBJ1-2; 10 bases map to TRBD1. V lost 5 bases and J lost 4; bases outside the gene matches: 4. The CDR3 is 14 residues long. Germline loops: CDR1 SGHAT, CDR2 FQDESV (reference sequence).

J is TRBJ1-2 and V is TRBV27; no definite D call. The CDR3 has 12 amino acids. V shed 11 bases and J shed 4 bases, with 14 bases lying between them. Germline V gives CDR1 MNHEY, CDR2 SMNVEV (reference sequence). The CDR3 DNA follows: TGTGCCTCGCCGGGAGGAGGCTATGGCTACACCTTC. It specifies CASPGGGYGYTF.